The 8 T cell receptor beta chains below come from one sample, sequenced in a study of T-cell reconstitution after alpha-beta-depleted transplantation in children. Unique molecular identifiers were incorporated when the TCRbeta library was constructed. TCRdb re-called the PCR reads with MiXCR, one entry per CDR3 protein. The sample has over 150,000 distinct CDR3 sequences; 11% are singletons. The sequenced sample was PBMCs, obtained before TCRalphabeta/CD19-depleted stem cell transplant. Receptors originate from a boy between 2 and 10 years old with acute myeloid leukemia, due to receive a stem cell transplant.

This clonotype has at least ten counts. J is TRBJ2-2 and V is TRBV5-4; 8 bases align to TRBD2. After removal of 5 bases from V and 3 bases from J, the junction contained 9 bases not matched to a gene. Per germline, CDR1 SGHNT and CDR2 YYREEE (reference sequence). The CDR3 covers 16 residues. In DNA form, the CDR3 reads TGTGCCAGCAGGGATAGCGGGGTGACGTACACCGGGGAGCTGTTTTTT. Its translation is CASRDSGVTYTGELFF.

Many counts were recorded for this clonotype. V is TRBV5-1 and J is TRBJ2-7; D call uncertain. This CDR3 is 14 amino acids long. Germline lookup yields CDR1 SGHRS and CDR2 YFSETQ. Trimming left V 0 bases short and J 2 bases short, with 9 bases between. The CDR3 sequence is CASSLGLDTYEQYF. The CDR3 coding sequence is TGCGCCAGCAGCTTGGGTCTGGATACCTACGAGCAGTACTTC.

The V gene is TRBV12-3 or TRBV12-4, the J gene TRBJ2-2; 9 nucleotides line up with TRBD2. This CDR3 region has 18 residues. Losses at the gene ends were 6 bases for V and 0 bases for J; bases not matched to a gene: 11. The CDR3 nucleotides read TGTGCCAGCAGCCCACCGCACGGACTAGCGTCGAACACCGGGGAGCTGTTTTTT. Protein product: CASSPPHGLASNTGELFF.

This clonotype was observed many times. The gene calls are TRBV20-1 and TRBJ2-7; 8 bases line up with TRBD2. This CDR3 is built from 15 residues. Trimming cost V 5 bases and J 4 bases; bases outside gene matches: 13. CDR1 is DFQATT and CDR2 is SNEGSKA in the germline V gene (reference sequence). For the CDR3, the DNA is TGCAGTGCTCCGGAGCGGGGGAACTACTATTACGAGCAGTACTTC. Translating it yields CSAPERGNYYYEQYF.

The chain couples TRBV11-2 to TRBJ2-1; 8 bases fit TRBD2. The germline V gene has CDR1 SGHAT and CDR2 FQNNGV. The CDR3 is 13 amino acids. The J segment lost 9 bases and the V segment lost 0 bases, leaving 1 base of the junction unmatched. CDR3 in DNA: TGTGCCAGCAGCTTAGAACTAGCGGTTGAGCAGTTCTTC. The encoded protein is CASSLELAVEQFF.

This clonotype was observed at least ten times. V usage is TRBV6-1 and J usage is TRBJ2-1, with D perhaps assigned TRBD1 or TRBD2 (6 bases each). The CDR3 length is 13 residues. Germline CDR1 and CDR2: MNHNS and SASEGT. The V and J ends lost 8 bases and 7 bases respectively, with 15 bases between them. Here the CDR3 reads CASLNQGRNEQFF. CDR3 DNA sequence: TGTGCCAGCCTAAACCAGGGGAGGAATGAGCAGTTCTTC.

This clonotype was seen many times. The rearrangement uses TRBV5-6 and TRBJ2-3, with D perhaps TRBD2 (5 bases). The CDR3 spans 13 residues. Germline CDR1 SGHDT, CDR2 YYEEEE. V was shortened by 1 base and J by 8 bases, with 11 bases between the two germline ends. This CDR3 is CASSLSSQGTQYF. CDR3 nucleotide sequence: TGTGCCAGCAGCTTGTCTAGCCAAGGTACGCAGTATTTT.

This clonotype appeared many times. Here the CDR3 reads CASSLPGSEKLFF. In nucleotides, the CDR3 is TGCGCCAGCAGCTTGCCGGGTTCTGAAAAACTGTTTTTT. The rearrangement uses TRBV5-1 and TRBJ1-4, with D hard to call. CDR3 size: 13 residues. Trimming removed 1 base from V and 7 bases from J, with 8 bases in between. CDR1 and CDR2 (germline): SGHRS, YFSETQ.